The TCR beta chain described here comes from a study of cytomegalovirus exposure and HLA in healthy donors. Findings and limits, study-wide: As was reported, the classifier diagnosed cytomegalovirus status with high specificity and sensitivity. There were some public TCRs occurring in many donors, but most TCR sequences were rare.

Repertoires were generated with immunoSEQ multiplex PCR, while TCRdb's copy carries only in-frame clones and drops some. The sample has 250,000 to 400,000 clones, 88% seen once. Among the 120 subjects of the validation cohort, separate from the roughly 670-subject first cohort, were the donors. V dropped 4 bases and J dropped 11 bases, with 20 bases sitting between them. The CDR3 runs 14 residues. Germline lookup yields CDR1 WNHNN and CDR2 SYGVQD (reference sequence). With regard to this clone: As yet, its antigen is unknown.

This chain connects TRBV10-1 to TRBJ1-1; possibly TRBD1 for D (5 bases). This receptor was identified in a man younger than 45 in good health and CMV-seronegative. The specimen was PBMCs. The CDR3: CASSGGRMISPAFF. CDR3 sequence (DNA): TGCGCCAGCAGTGGGGGGAGGATGATCTCGCCGGCTTTCTTT.